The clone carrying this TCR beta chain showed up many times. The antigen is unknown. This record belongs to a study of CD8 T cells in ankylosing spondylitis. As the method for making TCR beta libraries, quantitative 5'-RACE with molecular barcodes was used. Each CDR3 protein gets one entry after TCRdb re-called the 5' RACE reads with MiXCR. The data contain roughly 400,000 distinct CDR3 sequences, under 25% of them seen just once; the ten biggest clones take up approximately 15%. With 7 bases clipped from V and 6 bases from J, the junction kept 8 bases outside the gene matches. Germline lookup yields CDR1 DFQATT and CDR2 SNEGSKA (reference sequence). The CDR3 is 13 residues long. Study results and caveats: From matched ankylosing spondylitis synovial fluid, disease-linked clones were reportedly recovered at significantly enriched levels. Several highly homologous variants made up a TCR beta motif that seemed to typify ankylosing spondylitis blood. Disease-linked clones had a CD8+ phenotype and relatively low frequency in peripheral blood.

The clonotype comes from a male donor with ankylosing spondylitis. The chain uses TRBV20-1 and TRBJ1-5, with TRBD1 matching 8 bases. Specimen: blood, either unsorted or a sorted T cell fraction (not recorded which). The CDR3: CSVKTTGGQPQHF. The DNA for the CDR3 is TGCAGTGTCAAAACTACAGGGGGTCAGCCCCAGCATTTT.